One sample yielded the 17 T cell receptor beta chains listed below, sequenced in a study of blood T cells in healthy people across ages. The second PCR ran roughly 6 to 11 cycles with a sample-barcoded 5' primer and J-beta primers. TCRdb re-called the 5' RACE reads through MiXCR, storing one row per CDR3 protein. The sample comprises around 1,600,000 distinct CDR3 sequences, 35% to 45% of which are singletons, and just over 4% rests with the top ten. The sample taken for sequencing was blood. All receptors come from a woman aged 18-29 years in good health.

This clonotype turned up a few times. The genes are TRBV12-3 or TRBV12-4 and TRBJ1-2, with 9 bases identical to TRBD1. The ends lost 3 bases at V and 4 bases at J; junction bases unmatched: 6. The CDR3 loop spans 15 amino acids. The CDR3 spells CASSFSGDRVYGYTF. The CDR3 bases are TGTGCCAGCAGTTTTTCCGGGGACAGGGTCTATGGCTACACCTTC.

The gene calls are TRBV7-3 and TRBJ2-3; TRBD2 aligns across 10 bases. Unmatched junction bases numbered 13, after V lost 5 bases and J lost 5 bases. Germline CDR1 reads SGHTA; CDR2 reads FQGTGA. This CDR3 is 17 amino acids long. CDR3 bases: TGTGCCAGCAGCAACAGCCCGGAAGCGGGAGGGATAGATACGCAGTATTTT. Its protein is CASSNSPEAGGIDTQYF.

In nucleotides, the CDR3 is TGCGCCAGCAGCTTGGACCCATCTGGAAACACCATATATTTT. Translation: CASSLDPSGNTIYF. V and J are TRBV5-1 and TRBJ1-3; D is unclear. Per the germline V gene, CDR1 is SGHRS and CDR2 is YFSETQ. V was pared by 0 bases and J by 1 base, with 5 bases between. The CDR3 length is 14 residues.

This clonotype was recorded once. This sequence joins TRBV20-1 and TRBJ2-3; 9 nucleotides agree with TRBD2. The CDR3 runs 15 residues. Trimming cost V 6 bases and J 1 base; bases outside gene matches: 8. CDR1 and CDR2 (germline): DFQATT, SNEGSKA (reference sequence). CDR3 amino acids: CSADGRTSGTDTQYF. CDR3 nucleotides: TGCAGTGCCGATGGTAGGACTAGCGGCACAGATACGCAGTATTTT.

The chain links TRBV29-1 to TRBJ1-2, with D tentatively TRBD1 (5 bases). Germline V gives CDR1 SQVTM, CDR2 ANQGSEA. This CDR3 is built from 16 residues. Trimming left V 1 base short and J 9 bases short, with 24 bases between. Written as DNA, the CDR3 is TGCAGCGTTGAAGTTGGGCCGGTTAGGGGCTCGGGTAGCTACACCTTC. The encoded protein is CSVEVGPVRGSGSYTF.

This clonotype was seen many times. The chain joins TRBV20-1 to TRBJ2-7; TRBD2 matches 10 bases. The length of the CDR3 is 16 residues. CDR1 and CDR2 (germline): DFQATT, SNEGSKA (reference sequence). The V segment lost 3 bases and the J segment 3 bases; nucleotides outside the gene matches: 11. The CDR3 DNA sequence: TGCAGTGCTAGTGGCCTAGCGGGGGAACCTTTCTACGAGCAGTACTTC. Translating gives CSASGLAGEPFYEQYF.

Many counts were recorded for this clonotype. The rearrangement uses TRBV3-1 and TRBJ1-1, with 8 positions matching TRBD1. Unmatched junction bases numbered 2, after V lost 4 bases and J lost 4 bases. The germline V gene has CDR1 LGHDT and CDR2 YNNKEL (reference sequence). The CDR3 is 13 residues long. The CDR3 sequence is CASSPGGITEAFF. CDR3 bases: TGTGCCAGCAGCCCAGGGGGCATCACTGAAGCTTTCTTT.

The chain uses TRBV9 and TRBJ2-1; D not certain. With 7 bases removed from V and 10 bases from J, the gap between germline ends came to 15 bases. Germline V lookup: CDR1 SGDLS, CDR2 YYNGEE. The CDR3 length is 12 residues. The CDR3 DNA reads as TGTGCCAGCCCAGAGGCCCCCTACGAGCAGTTCTTC. Its translation is CASPEAPYEQFF.

The chain is built from TRBV5-1 and TRBJ1-6; D call uncertain. The V gene's germline CDR1 is SGHRS and CDR2 YFSETQ. Trimming took 4 bases from V and 5 from J, leaving 4 bases between them. The CDR3 totals 12 residues. The CDR3, as DNA: TGCGCCAGCAGCGAGAATAATTCACCCCTCCACTTT. Protein sequence: CASSENNSPLHF.

As to this clonotype: The junction differs from germline at one of its ends, possibly a read error. The chain employs TRBV28 and TRBJ2-5, with D uncertain. The germline gives CDR1 MDHEN, CDR2 SYDVKM. The CDR3 has 12 residues. CDR3 nucleotides: TGTGCCAGCAGTTGGCAAGAATCTCAGAACGACTTC. Translating gives CASSWQESQNDF.

The rearrangement links TRBV12-3 or TRBV12-4 to TRBJ1-5, with 7 bases lining up with TRBD1. J lost 5 bases, V lost 6 bases, and 4 bases had no gene match. This CDR3 contains 13 residues. The CDR3 region has the DNA TGTGCCAGCAGGACTCAGGGGGATCAGCCCCAGCATTTT. Translating gives CASRTQGDQPQHF.

This clonotype has only a few counts. V is TRBV2 and J is TRBJ2-7; possibly TRBD1 for D (5 bases). CDR1 and CDR2 (germline): SNHLY, FYNNEI. The CDR3 is 14 residues long. Trimming left V 3 bases short and J 3 bases short, with 12 bases between. CDR3 bases: TGTGCCAGCAGTGACAGGGTTGAGCTCTACGAGCAGTACTTC. Its translation is CASSDRVELYEQYF. Full variable domain (remainder filled in from reference TRBV2 and TRBJ2-7): EPEVTQTPSHQVTQMGQEVILRCVPISNHLYFYWYRQILGQKVEFLVSFYNNEISEKSEIFDDQFSVERPDGSNFTLKIRSTKLEDSAMYFCASSDRVELYEQYFGPGTRLTVT.

The CDR3 loop reads CASSGLADEQFF. CDR3 coding DNA: TGTGCCAGCAGTGGGCTAGCGGATGAGCAGTTCTTC. The chain combines TRBV2 with TRBJ2-1; TRBD2 agrees at 7 bases. The CDR3 is 12 amino acids. Losses at the gene ends were 4 bases for V and 8 bases for J; bases not matched to a gene: 2. The germline V gene has CDR1 SNHLY and CDR2 FYNNEI.

The rearrangement uses TRBV29-1 and TRBJ1-1; unclear D gene. The CDR3 has 14 amino acids. Germline values: CDR1 SQVTM, CDR2 ANQGSEA. Deletions cut 0 bases from V and 5 bases from J, with 13 bases between. The CDR3 region is CSVEEAFSGTEAFF. Written as DNA, the CDR3 is TGCAGCGTTGAAGAGGCCTTTAGTGGGACTGAAGCTTTCTTT.

The J gene is TRBJ1-1, the V gene TRBV11-2; D perhaps matches TRBD1 (6 bases). The V end lost 4 bases, the J end lost 0 bases, and 15 bases lay between the germline ends. This CDR3 region has 16 residues. CDR1 and CDR2 from the germline V gene are SGHAT and FQNNGV. This CDR3 is CASSSPLQGMNTEAFF. The CDR3 region has the DNA TGTGCCAGCAGCTCGCCGTTACAGGGCATGAACACTGAAGCTTTCTTT.

The V and J genes are TRBV7-2 and TRBJ2-1; 9 nucleotides line up with TRBD1. The CDR3 has 15 residues. V lost 5 bases and J lost 8; bases outside the gene matches: 10. In germline, CDR1 is SGHTA, CDR2 FQGNSA. CDR3 amino acids: CASSRRQGVEDEQFF. The CDR3 nucleotides read TGTGCCAGCAGCCGCAGACAGGGGGTAGAGGATGAGCAGTTCTTC.

J is TRBJ1-3 and V is TRBV7-8; unclear D gene. From germline, CDR1 is SGHVS and CDR2 FQNEAQ. The CDR3 contains 14 residues. Trimming pared 5 bases from V and 6 bases from J, leaving 14 bases between. As DNA, the CDR3 is TGTGCCAGCAGCGTCGTATCGACGGCAAACACCATATATTTT. Its translation: CASSVVSTANTIYF.